One sample yielded the 16 T cell receptor beta chains listed below, sequenced in a study of molecular identifiers for immune sequencing clone quantification. TCRdb recomputed calls from the PCR reads with MiXCR, one row per CDR3 protein. The sample yields about 100,000 distinct CDR3 sequences, roughly a third seen once. Sequencing used naive CD8+ T cells from blood, with Jurkat cell RNA spiked in. Subset noted: FACS-sorted CD8+CD4-CCR7+CD45RA+ naive T cells. The source is a human donor in good health. Some libraries in this study had Jurkat cell RNA spiked in.

This clonotype was seen more than once but under ten times. This sequence joins TRBV11-2 and TRBJ2-2; 9 bases agree with TRBD2. After removal of 3 bases from V and 5 bases from J, the junction contained 4 bases not matched to a gene. The CDR3 consists of 15 residues. Germline-derived CDR1 and CDR2 are SGHAT and FQNNGV. CDR3 residues: CASSLTSGETGELFF. Written as DNA, the CDR3 is TGTGCCAGCAGCTTGACTAGCGGAGAAACCGGGGAGCTGTTTTTT.

This clonotype was counted between two and nine times. The CDR3 spells CASSESTGVGYTDTQYF. CDR3 nucleotides: TGCGCCAGCAGTGAGTCGACAGGGGTGGGCTACACAGATACGCAGTATTTT. The rearrangement uses TRBV10-2 and TRBJ2-3; 8 positions agree with TRBD1. Germline-derived CDR1 and CDR2 are WSHSY and SAAADI. With 0 bases clipped from V and 2 bases from J, the junction kept 7 bases outside the gene matches. CDR3 length: 17 amino acids.

This clonotype has ten or more counts. DNA of the CDR3: TGTGCCACCAGCAGAACCGGGGGATCCGGTCAGCCCCAGCATTTT. This codes for CATSRTGGSGQPQHF. The V and J genes are TRBV15 and TRBJ1-5, with D tentatively TRBD1 (5 bases). The CDR3 consists of 15 residues. The germline V gene has CDR1 LNHNV and CDR2 YYDKDF (reference sequence). The ends were cut back, 2 bases at V and 6 bases at J, with 14 bases in the middle.

With regard to this clonotype: Compared with germline, one end of the junction differs, possibly owing to a read error. The rearrangement joins TRBV19 to TRBJ2-1, with D perhaps TRBD1 or TRBD2 (6 bases each). The CDR3 is made up of 15 amino acids. Germline CDR1 reads LNHDA; CDR2 reads SQIVND (reference sequence). The CDR3 nucleotides read TGTGCCACCACCTTAGGGGGTAGCGGCTACAATGAGCAGATCTTC. Encoded protein: CATTLGGSGYNEQIF. The full variable domain, in which reference TRBV19 and TRBJ2-1 provide the parts outside the CDR3, is DGGITQSPKYLFRKEGQNVTLSCEQNLNHDAMYWYRQDPGQGLRLIYYSQIVNDFQKGDIAEGYSVSREKKESFPLTVTSAQKNPTAFYLCATTLGGSGYNEQIFGPGTRLTVL.

The sample holds many counts of this clonotype. This chain links TRBV4-2 with TRBJ2-7; possible D gene TRBD2, 6 bases. The CDR3 covers 13 residues. V gave up 1 base and J gave up 5 bases, with 9 bases separating them. In germline, CDR1 is LGHNA, CDR2 YNFKEQ. The CDR3 spells CASSQGRADEQYF. The DNA for the CDR3 is TGTGCCAGCAGCCAAGGGAGGGCGGACGAGCAGTACTTC.

The rearrangement links TRBV3-1 to TRBJ1-1, with D perhaps matching TRBD1 (5 bases). V was cut by 8 bases and J by 6 bases, with 22 bases left in between. The CDR3 extends over 15 amino acids. From germline, CDR1 is LGHDT and CDR2 YNNKEL (reference sequence). CDR3 sequence: CASGTGASSSAEAFF. The CDR3 DNA follows: TGTGCCAGCGGAACCGGGGCTAGTTCCTCGGCTGAAGCTTTCTTT.

This clonotype was detected only a few times. The gene calls are TRBV20-1 and TRBJ2-5; TRBD2 is a possible D gene (5 bases). Looked up from germline, CDR1 is DFQATT and CDR2 is SNEGSKA (reference sequence). This CDR3 region has 14 residues. Trimming shortened V by 3 bases and J by 4 bases, and 15 bases separated the two germline ends. The CDR3 loop is CSASHRRGPETQYF. For the CDR3, the DNA is TGCAGTGCTAGCCATCGGCGAGGGCCAGAGACCCAGTACTTC.

This chain uses TRBV12-3 or TRBV12-4 with TRBJ1-1; 11 nucleotides align to TRBD1. V trimming: 6 bases; J trimming: 11 bases; junction bases outside the gene matches: 8. CDR3 length: 13 amino acids. The CDR3 DNA follows: TGTGCCAGCAGAGATGGACAGGGGGCTTCGGCTTTCTTT. As protein: CASRDGQGASAFF.

This clonotype has more than one count but fewer than ten. Here the CDR3 reads CATSRGMGLTGNQPQHF. For the CDR3, the DNA is TGTGCCACCAGCAGAGGGATGGGACTGACTGGCAATCAGCCCCAGCATTTT. The J gene is TRBJ1-5, the V gene TRBV15; a weak D match, TRBD1 (5 bases). Germline V gene data show CDR1 as LNHNV and CDR2 as YYDKDF (reference sequence). V was pared by 1 base and J by 2 bases, with 15 bases between. The CDR3 is made up of 17 amino acids.

This chain uses TRBV11-2 with TRBJ1-4; no clear D gene. This CDR3 is built from 16 residues. Per germline, CDR1 SGHAT and CDR2 FQNNGV. The germline V and J ends were trimmed by 2 bases and 4 bases, with 14 bases remaining between them. Written as DNA, the CDR3 is TGTGCCAGCAGCTTACGCAGTCCTCCTTATAATGAAAAACTGTTTTTT. This encodes CASSLRSPPYNEKLFF.

This clonotype appeared a few times. The chain links TRBV28 to TRBJ2-7; 7 nucleotides line up with TRBD1. Per germline, CDR1 MDHEN and CDR2 SYDVKM. After removal of 7 bases from V and 0 bases from J, the junction contained 18 bases not matched to a gene. This CDR3 contains 18 residues. CDR3 residues: CASTPWDRPRASSYEQYF. CDR3 coding DNA: TGTGCCAGCACCCCCTGGGACAGACCCCGGGCATCCTCCTACGAGCAGTACTTC.

This clonotype has a single count. This chain links TRBV6-5 with TRBJ2-3; unclear D gene. This CDR3 comprises 14 residues. Trimming removed 4 bases at V and 0 bases at J, with 8 bases between. Per the germline V gene, CDR1 is MNHEY and CDR2 is SVGAGI. This CDR3 reads CASSFDGSTDTQYF. Written as DNA, the CDR3 is TGTGCCAGCAGTTTCGACGGCAGCACAGATACGCAGTATTTT.

CDR3 sequence (DNA): TGTGCCAGCAGTTACTCGGGACTAGCGGGAGGCTACGAGCAGTACTTC. This gives the protein CASSYSGLAGGYEQYF. V usage is TRBV6-5 and J usage is TRBJ2-7; 15 nucleotides line up with TRBD2. The CDR3 runs to 16 residues. J was trimmed by 3 bases and V by 0 bases; bases with no gene match: 0. Looked up from germline, CDR1 is MNHEY and CDR2 is SVGAGI.

Comments on this clonotype: A much bigger clone sits one base away, suggesting this may be a read error. The conserved final phenylalanine or tryptophan is absent from the CDR3, which likely points to a read error. This chain connects TRBV15 to TRBJ1-4; TRBD1 might be the D (6 bases). The CDR3 contains 16 residues. Trimming removed 6 bases at V and 4 bases at J, with 18 bases between. Germline V lookup: CDR1 LNHNV, CDR2 YYDKDF (reference sequence). The CDR3 DNA reads as TGTGCCACCAGAGGACCCCGCGACAGGATTAATGAAAAACTGTTTCTT. Protein sequence: CATRGPRDRINEKLFL.

Concerning this clonotype itself: A much larger clone sits a single nucleotide away, making a read error possible. This chain uses TRBV7-2 with TRBJ1-4; D is ambiguous. The CDR3 spans 15 residues. Germline lookup yields CDR1 SGHTA and CDR2 FQGNSA. V was clipped by 5 bases and J by 5 bases, with 15 bases between them. CDR3: CASSAPQTKNEKLFF. The CDR3 bases are TGTGCCAGCAGCGCCCCTCAGACTAAAAATGAAAAACTGTTTTTT.

Worth noting for this clonotype: A much larger clone sits a single nucleotide away, making a read error possible. The CDR3 DNA follows: TGTGCCAGCAGCTTGGGAGCTACAGGTACGCAGTATTTT. This codes for CASSLGATGTQYF. The rearrangement uses TRBV5-6 and TRBJ2-3; possible D gene TRBD1, 5 bases. This CDR3 is built from 13 residues. CDR1 and CDR2 from the germline V gene are SGHDT and YYEEEE.